These T cell receptor beta chains were read from a single sample in a study of blood T cell repertoires in COVID-19. Repertoires were generated with immunoSEQ multiplex PCR, while TCRdb's copy carries only in-frame clones and drops some. The data hold just under 80,000 clones, with more than 80% observed a single time. Material for sequencing was peripheral blood. All receptors derive from a woman between 65 and 79 years old with acute or convalescent COVID-19. The CDR3 runs from the conserved cysteine through the conserved F or W. Fields, in order: CDR3 DNA, CDR3 protein, D gene, V gene, J gene, clone size. The D gene is left open where the match is weak. Size values are once, few and many counts, or a class for expanded clones, and some rows have none.

TGTGCCATCACCCTAGCCAGCCTTAATGAAAAACTGTTTTTT	CAITLASLNEKLFF	-	TRBV10-3	TRBJ1-4	-
TGCGCCAGCAGCCATCCCAACGAGGCGACTAGCGGGGGGGATACGCAGTATTTT	CASSHPNEATSGGDTQYF	TRBD2	TRBV4-1	TRBJ2-3	-
TGCGCCAGCAGCCTCGGTGACAGGGGCTATGGCTACACCTTC	CASSLGDRGYGYTF	TRBD1	TRBV4-1	TRBJ1-2	-
TGTGCCAGCAGTGAACGTGTAGGACAGGGGGCATACGAGCAGTACTTC	CASSERVGQGAYEQYF	TRBD1	TRBV2	TRBJ2-7	-
TGTGCCAGCCGGGTGAGCTCCTACAATGAGCAGTTCTTC	CASRVSSYNEQFF	-	TRBV6-6	TRBJ2-1	-
TGTGCCAGCAGCTTGGCCGCGGCGGGGCTCACAGATACGCAGTATTTT	CASSLAAAGLTDTQYF	-	TRBV5-5	TRBJ2-3	-
TGTGCCAGCAGCCCTTTCCTAGCGGGGGCTAGCACAGATACGCAGTATTTT	CASSPFLAGASTDTQYF	TRBD2	TRBV9	TRBJ2-3	-
TGTGCCAGCAGCCAGGGGACTAGCGGGTACAATGAGCAGTTCTTC	CASSQGTSGYNEQFF	TRBD2	TRBV9	TRBJ2-1	-
TGCGCCAGCAGCTCCGGTGGGGAGTTTAGGTACAATGAGCAGTTCTTC	CASSSGGEFRYNEQFF	-	TRBV5-1	TRBJ2-1	-
TGCGCCAGCAGCCCCCAATGGGGGACTGATTCACCCCTCCACTTT	CASSPQWGTDSPLHF	-	TRBV5-1	TRBJ1-6	-
TGTGCCAGCAGCTACTGGAACACTGAAGCTTTCTTT	CASSYWNTEAFF	-	TRBV7-2	TRBJ1-1	-
TGTGCCAGCAGCGTAGATGGGACAGGGGATAATGAAAAACTGTTTTTT	CASSVDGTGDNEKLFF	TRBD1	TRBV9	TRBJ1-4	-
TGTGCCAGCTCACCACCGGGAGGGGACACTGAAGCTTTCTTT	CASSPPGGDTEAFF	-	TRBV18	TRBJ1-1	once
TGTGCCAGCAGTGAAGGAGGAGGCAGGGGGTACGAGCAGTACTTC	CASSEGGGRGYEQYF	TRBD1	TRBV6-1	TRBJ2-7	-
TGCGCCAGCAGCTCCCGGGGGGACGGCACAGATACGCAGTATTTT	CASSSRGDGTDTQYF	TRBD2	TRBV5-1	TRBJ2-3	-
TGTGCCAGCAGCTTAGACCAGTTAAACACAGATACGCAGTATTTT	CASSLDQLNTDTQYF	-	TRBV7-2	TRBJ2-3	-
TGTGCCAGCAGCTTGAGACAGGGTAGCTCCTACAATGAGCAGTTCTTC	CASSLRQGSSYNEQFF	TRBD1	TRBV9	TRBJ2-1	-
TGTGCCAGCAGCCAAGGACCTACCGGGGAGACCCAGTACTTC	CASSQGPTGETQYF	-	TRBV3-1/TRBV3-2	TRBJ2-5	-
TGTGCCAGCAGCCCGGACTATATTTACGAGCAGTACTTC	CASSPDYIYEQYF	-	TRBV7-9	TRBJ2-7	-
TGTGCCAGCAGCTTACCGGGACTAGCGGGGGGTAAGGAGGGGCAGTTCTTC	CASSLPGLAGGKEGQFF	TRBD2	TRBV7-8	TRBJ2-1	-
TGCAGCGTTGGGACAAGTTATAATTCACCCCTCCACTTT	CSVGTSYNSPLHF	-	TRBV29-1	TRBJ1-6	-
TGTGCCAGCAGCCCTTACTCGGGGGGTAAAGTCTGGACAGATACGCAGTATTTT	CASSPYSGGKVWTDTQYF	TRBD2	TRBV5-4	TRBJ2-3	once
TGTGCCAGCAGTCCTACTCCAGGGGTCAATGAGCAGTTCTTC	CASSPTPGVNEQFF	-	TRBV6-5	TRBJ2-1	once
TGTGCCAGCATCTCTCCAGGGTATGGAAACACCATATATTTT	CASISPGYGNTIYF	-	TRBV6-5	TRBJ1-3	few
TGCGCCAGCAGTCAATCGACCCAGGGCCACCTAAATCAGCCCCAGCATTTT	CASSQSTQGHLNQPQHF	-	TRBV23-1	TRBJ1-5	-
TGTGCCAGTAGCCCGTGGGGAGATGAGCAGTTCTTC	CASSPWGDEQFF	-	TRBV19	TRBJ2-1	-
TGTGCCAGTAGTACGAGACAGGGCTCTGGGGCCAACGTCCTGACTTTC	CASSTRQGSGANVLTF	TRBD1	TRBV19	TRBJ2-6	-
TGCGCCAGCAGCCAAGGTCGGGGGCAAGAGACCCAGTACTTC	CASSQGRGQETQYF	-	TRBV4-3	TRBJ2-5	few
TGTGCCAGCAGTGCAAGCGGCACGGGGAACTATGGCTACACCTTC	CASSASGTGNYGYTF	-	TRBV6-4	TRBJ1-2	few
TGTGCCAGCAGCCAAGGCGGGGGCGAGCAGTACTTC	CASSQGGGEQYF	TRBD2	TRBV3-1/TRBV3-2	TRBJ2-7	-
TGTGCCAGCAGCTTGGCAGGGGGCACGGGAAACACCATATATTTT	CASSLAGGTGNTIYF	TRBD1	TRBV5-4	TRBJ1-3	-
TGTGCCAGCAGTTATCGGGAGTCGGGCCGCGCAGGCGGCTACACCTTC	CASSYRESGRAGGYTF	-	TRBV6-5	TRBJ1-2	-
TGCGCCAGCAGCATTCGACAGGATATGAACACTGAAGCTTTCTTT	CASSIRQDMNTEAFF	-	TRBV5-1	TRBJ1-1	once
TGCGCCAGCAGCTCCCAGGACAGGACCTACGAGCAGTACTTC	CASSSQDRTYEQYF	TRBD1	TRBV5-1	TRBJ2-7	-
TGTGCCAGCGGCCCTGCGGTGGTCAGTGGCTACACCTTC	CASGPAVVSGYTF	-	TRBV6-6	TRBJ1-2	once
TGTGCCAGCAGCTTAGTGTCGTATAATTCACCCCTCCACTTT	CASSLVSYNSPLHF	-	TRBV7-2	TRBJ1-6	-
TGTGCCAGCAGCTTCCCGGGACTAGCAGTTGAGACCCAGTACTTC	CASSFPGLAVETQYF	TRBD2	TRBV7-8	TRBJ2-5	-
TGTGCCAGCAGCTCCCGGGGTAGCGGGAACACAGATACGCAGTATTTT	CASSSRGSGNTDTQYF	TRBD2	TRBV7-9	TRBJ2-3	-
TGTGCCATCAGTAATAGCGGGGGCCAAGAGACCCAGTACTTC	CAISNSGGQETQYF	TRBD2	TRBV10-3	TRBJ2-5	-
TGTGCCAGTAGACCGCAGGGGGTCCAGCCCCAGCATTTT	CASRPQGVQPQHF	TRBD1	TRBV19	TRBJ1-5	few
TGTGCCAGCTCACCCACAGCTGATCCTGGAAACACCATATATTTT	CASSPTADPGNTIYF	-	TRBV18	TRBJ1-3	-